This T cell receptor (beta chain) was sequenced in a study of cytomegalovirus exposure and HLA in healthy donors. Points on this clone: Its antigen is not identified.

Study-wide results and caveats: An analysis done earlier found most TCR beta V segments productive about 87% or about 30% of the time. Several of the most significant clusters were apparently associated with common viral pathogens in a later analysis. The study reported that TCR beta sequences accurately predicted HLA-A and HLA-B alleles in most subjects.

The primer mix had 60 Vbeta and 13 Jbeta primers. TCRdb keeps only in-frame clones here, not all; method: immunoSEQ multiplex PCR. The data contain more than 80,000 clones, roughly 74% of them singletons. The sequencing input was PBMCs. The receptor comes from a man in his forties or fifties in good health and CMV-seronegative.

CDR3 nucleotides: TGTGCCAGCAGTCCCCCACCAGGGACCCAGTACTTC. Its protein product is CASSPPPGTQYF. The rearrangement uses TRBV28 and TRBJ2-5; no reliable D call. V dropped 5 bases and J dropped 7 bases, with 11 bases sitting between them. The length of the CDR3 is 12 residues. CDR1 and CDR2 (germline): MDHEN, SYDVKM. The whole variable domain, remainder taken from reference TRBV28 and TRBJ2-5, is DVKVTQSSRYLVKRTGEKVFLECVQDMDHENMFWYRQDPGLGLRLIYFSYDVKMKEKGDIPEGYSVSREKKERFSLILESASTNQTSMYLCASSPPPGTQYFGPGTRLLVL.